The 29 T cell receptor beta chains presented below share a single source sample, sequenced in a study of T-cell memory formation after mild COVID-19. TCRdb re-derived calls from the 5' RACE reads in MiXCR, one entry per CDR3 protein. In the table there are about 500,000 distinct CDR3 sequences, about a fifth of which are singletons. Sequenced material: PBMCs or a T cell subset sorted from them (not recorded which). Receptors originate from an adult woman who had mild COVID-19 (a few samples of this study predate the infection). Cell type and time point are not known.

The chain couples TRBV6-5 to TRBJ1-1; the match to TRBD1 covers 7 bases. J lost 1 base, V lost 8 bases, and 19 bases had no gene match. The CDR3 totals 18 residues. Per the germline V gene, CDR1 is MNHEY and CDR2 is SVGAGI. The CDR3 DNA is TGTGCCAGCCTCCCCGGAGGGAGGGGGCGAACGGCGAACACTGAAGCTTTCTTT. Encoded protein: CASLPGGRGRTANTEAFF.

This CDR3 is CASSPPGAVKEKLFF. The CDR3 nucleotides are TGTGCCAGCTCACCACCGGGTGCGGTGAAGGAAAAACTGTTTTTT. This sequence joins TRBV18 and TRBJ1-4; D gene unclear. Germline-derived CDR1 and CDR2 are KGHSH and LQKENI. V was clipped by 0 bases and J by 8 bases, with 13 bases between them. This CDR3 region has 15 residues.

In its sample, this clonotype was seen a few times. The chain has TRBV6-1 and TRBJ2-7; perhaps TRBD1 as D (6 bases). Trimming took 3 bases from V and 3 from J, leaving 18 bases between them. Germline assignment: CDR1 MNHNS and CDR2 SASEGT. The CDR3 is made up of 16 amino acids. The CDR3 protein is CASSDTPGHDYYEQYF. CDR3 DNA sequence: TGTGCCAGCAGTGACACACCGGGACACGATTACTACGAGCAGTACTTC.

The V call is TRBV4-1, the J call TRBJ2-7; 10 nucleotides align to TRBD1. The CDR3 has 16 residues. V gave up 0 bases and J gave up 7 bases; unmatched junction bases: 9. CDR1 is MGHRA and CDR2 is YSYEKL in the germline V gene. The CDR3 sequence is CASSQDPGDRGYEQYF. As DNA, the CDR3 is TGCGCCAGCAGCCAAGACCCGGGGGACAGGGGATATGAGCAGTACTTC.

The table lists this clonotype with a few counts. The CDR3 region is CASSLMIAGGPGGTDTQYF. The CDR3 DNA reads as TGTGCCAGCAGCTTAATGATAGCGGGGGGGCCGGGAGGCACAGATACGCAGTATTTT. This chain links TRBV7-3 with TRBJ2-3; 11 nucleotides match TRBD2. The CDR3 covers 19 residues. V lost 1 base to trimming and J lost 1 base; unmatched junction nucleotides: 10. Germline lookup yields CDR1 SGHTA and CDR2 FQGTGA.

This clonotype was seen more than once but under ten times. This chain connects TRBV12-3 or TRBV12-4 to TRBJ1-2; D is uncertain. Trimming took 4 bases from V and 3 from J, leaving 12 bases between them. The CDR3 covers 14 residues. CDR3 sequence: CASSSHPRDYGYTF. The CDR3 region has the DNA TGTGCCAGCAGTTCCCACCCGCGGGACTATGGCTACACCTTC.

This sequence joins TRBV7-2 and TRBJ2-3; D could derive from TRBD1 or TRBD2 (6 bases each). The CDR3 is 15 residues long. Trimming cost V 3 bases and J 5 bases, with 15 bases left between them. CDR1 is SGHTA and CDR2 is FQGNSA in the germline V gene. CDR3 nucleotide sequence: TGTGCCAGCAGCTTTCGGCGGAGGGGGGAAGATACGCAGTATTTT. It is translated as CASSFRRRGEDTQYF.

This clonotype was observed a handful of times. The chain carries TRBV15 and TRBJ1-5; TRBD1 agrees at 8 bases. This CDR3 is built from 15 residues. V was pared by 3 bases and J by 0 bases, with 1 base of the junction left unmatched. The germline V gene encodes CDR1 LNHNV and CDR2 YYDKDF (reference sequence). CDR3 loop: CATSRDRVSNQPQHF. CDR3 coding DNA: TGTGCCACCAGCAGGGACAGGGTTAGCAATCAGCCCCAGCATTTT. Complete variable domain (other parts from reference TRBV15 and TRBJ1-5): DAMVIQNPRYQVTQFGKPVTLSCSQTLNHNVMYWYQQKSSQAPKLLFHYYDKDFNNEADTPDNFQSRRPNTSFCFLDIRSPGLGDTAMYLCATSRDRVSNQPQHFGDGTRLSIL.

The DNA for the CDR3 is TGTGCCAGCAGCCTAAGGAGGACAGGGGGAGAGACCCAGTACTTC. This translates into CASSLRRTGGETQYF. The chain uses TRBV12-3 or TRBV12-4 and TRBJ2-5, with 10 positions matching TRBD1. The CDR3 runs to 15 residues. Trimming cost V 6 bases and J 4 bases; bases outside gene matches: 8.

The CDR3 here is CASSSDRGGSTF. The CDR3 DNA reads TGTGCCAGCAGTTCTGACAGGGGCGGGAGCACCTTC. This rearrangement joins TRBV12-3 or TRBV12-4 to TRBJ1-2; 8 bases fit TRBD1. Trimming took 4 bases from V and 13 from J; bases not matched to a gene: 8. This CDR3 contains 12 residues.

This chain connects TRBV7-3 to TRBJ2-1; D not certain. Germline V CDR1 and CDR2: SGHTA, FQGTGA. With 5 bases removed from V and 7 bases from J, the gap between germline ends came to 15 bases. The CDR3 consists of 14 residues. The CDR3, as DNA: TGTGCCAGCAGCCCAGTGCCCCTTAGTAATGAGCAGTTCTTC. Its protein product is CASSPVPLSNEQFF.

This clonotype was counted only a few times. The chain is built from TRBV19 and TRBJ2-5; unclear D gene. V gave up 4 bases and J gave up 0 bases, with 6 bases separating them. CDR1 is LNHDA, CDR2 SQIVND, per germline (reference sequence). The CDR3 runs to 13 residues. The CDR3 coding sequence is TGTGCCAGTAGTACATCCGACCAAGAGACCCAGTACTTC. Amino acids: CASSTSDQETQYF.

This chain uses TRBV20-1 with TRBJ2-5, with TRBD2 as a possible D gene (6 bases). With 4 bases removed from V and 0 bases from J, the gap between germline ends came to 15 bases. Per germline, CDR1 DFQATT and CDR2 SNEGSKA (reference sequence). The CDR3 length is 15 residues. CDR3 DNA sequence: TGCAGTGCTACCCGTCCGGGAGTCGACCAAGAGACCCAGTACTTC. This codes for CSATRPGVDQETQYF.

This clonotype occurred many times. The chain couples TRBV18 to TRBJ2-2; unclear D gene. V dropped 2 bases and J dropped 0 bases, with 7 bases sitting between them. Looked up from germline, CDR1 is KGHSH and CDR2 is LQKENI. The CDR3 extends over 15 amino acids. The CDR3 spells CASSPGRANTGELFF. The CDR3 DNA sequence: TGTGCCAGCTCACCAGGGCGCGCGAACACCGGGGAGCTGTTTTTT.

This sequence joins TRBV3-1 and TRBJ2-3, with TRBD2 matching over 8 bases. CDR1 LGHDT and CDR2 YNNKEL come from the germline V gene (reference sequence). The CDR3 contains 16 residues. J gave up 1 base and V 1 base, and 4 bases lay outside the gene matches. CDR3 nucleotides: TGTGCCAGCAGCCAAGTGGCGGGAGGACGCACAGATACGCAGTATTTT. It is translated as CASSQVAGGRTDTQYF.

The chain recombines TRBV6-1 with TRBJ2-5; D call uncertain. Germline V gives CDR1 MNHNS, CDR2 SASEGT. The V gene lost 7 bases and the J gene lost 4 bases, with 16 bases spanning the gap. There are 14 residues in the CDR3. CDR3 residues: CASKISGVRETQYF. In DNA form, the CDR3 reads TGTGCCAGCAAGATTAGTGGGGTTCGAGAGACCCAGTACTTC.

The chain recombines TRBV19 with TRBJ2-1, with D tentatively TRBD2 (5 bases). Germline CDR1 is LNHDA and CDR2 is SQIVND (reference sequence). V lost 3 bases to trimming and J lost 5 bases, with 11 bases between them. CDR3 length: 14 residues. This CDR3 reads CASSMAGKHNEQFF. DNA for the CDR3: TGTGCCAGTAGTATGGCCGGGAAACACAATGAGCAGTTCTTC.

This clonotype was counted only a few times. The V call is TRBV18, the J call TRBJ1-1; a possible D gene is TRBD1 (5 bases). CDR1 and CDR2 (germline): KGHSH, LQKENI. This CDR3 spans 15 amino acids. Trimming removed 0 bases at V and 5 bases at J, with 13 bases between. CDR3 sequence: CASSPPSGSRTEAFF. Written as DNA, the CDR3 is TGTGCCAGCTCACCACCATCAGGGTCTCGGACTGAAGCTTTCTTT.

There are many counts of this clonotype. In DNA, the CDR3 is TGTGCCAGCAGCTTACTCGCCCCGAACACCGGGGAGCTGTTTTTT. Protein: CASSLLAPNTGELFF. The chain employs TRBV7-2 and TRBJ2-2; D call uncertain. The CDR3 length is 15 residues. With 2 bases removed from V and 0 bases from J, the gap between germline ends came to 7 bases. CDR1 and CDR2 (germline): SGHTA, FQGNSA. Full variable domain (outside the CDR3, taken from reference TRBV7-2 and TRBJ2-2): GAGVSQSPSNKVTEKGKDVELRCDPISGHTALYWYRQSLGQGLEFLIYFQGNSAPDKSGLPSDRFSAERTGGSVSTLTIQRTQQEDSAVYLCASSLLAPNTGELFFGEGSRLTVL.

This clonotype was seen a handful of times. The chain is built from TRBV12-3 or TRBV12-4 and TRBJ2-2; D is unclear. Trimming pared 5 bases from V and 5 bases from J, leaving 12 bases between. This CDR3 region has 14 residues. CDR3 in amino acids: CASSILRATGELFF. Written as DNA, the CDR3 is TGTGCCAGCAGTATCCTCCGGGCGACCGGGGAGCTGTTTTTT.

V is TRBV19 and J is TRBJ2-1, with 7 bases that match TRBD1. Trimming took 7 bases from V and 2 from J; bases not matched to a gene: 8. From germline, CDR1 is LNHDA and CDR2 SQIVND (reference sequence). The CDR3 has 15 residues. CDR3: CASTTDREPYNEQFF. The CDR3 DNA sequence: TGTGCCAGTACCACAGACAGGGAACCCTACAATGAGCAGTTCTTC. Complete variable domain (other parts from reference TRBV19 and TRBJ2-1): DGGITQSPKYLFRKEGQNVTLSCEQNLNHDAMYWYRQDPGQGLRLIYYSQIVNDFQKGDIAEGYSVSREKKESFPLTVTSAQKNPTAFYLCASTTDREPYNEQFFGPGTRLTVL.

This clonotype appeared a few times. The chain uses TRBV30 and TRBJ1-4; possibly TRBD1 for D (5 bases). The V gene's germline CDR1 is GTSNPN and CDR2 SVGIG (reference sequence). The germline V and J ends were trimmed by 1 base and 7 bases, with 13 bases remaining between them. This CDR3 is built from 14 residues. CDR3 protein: CAWSGRGRIEKLFF. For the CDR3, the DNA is TGTGCCTGGAGTGGTCGGGGGAGGATTGAAAAACTGTTTTTT.

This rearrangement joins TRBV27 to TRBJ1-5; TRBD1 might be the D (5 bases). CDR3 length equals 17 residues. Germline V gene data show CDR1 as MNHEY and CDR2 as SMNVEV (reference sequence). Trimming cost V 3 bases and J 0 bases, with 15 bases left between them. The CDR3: CASSLSRVTASNQPQHF. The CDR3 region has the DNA TGTGCCAGCAGTTTGTCCAGGGTTACAGCTAGCAATCAGCCCCAGCATTTT.

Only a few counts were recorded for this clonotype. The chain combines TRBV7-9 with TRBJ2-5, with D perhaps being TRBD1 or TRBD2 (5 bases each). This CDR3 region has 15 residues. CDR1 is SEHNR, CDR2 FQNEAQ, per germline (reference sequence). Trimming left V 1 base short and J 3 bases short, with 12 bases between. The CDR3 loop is CASSLVGDGEETQYF. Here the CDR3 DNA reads TGTGCCAGCAGCTTAGTGGGGGACGGCGAAGAGACCCAGTACTTC. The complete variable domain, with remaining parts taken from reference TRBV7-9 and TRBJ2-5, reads DTGVSQNPRHKITKRGQNVTFRCDPISEHNRLYWYRQTLGQGPEFLTYFQNEAQLEKSRLLSDRFSAERPKGSFSTLEIQRTEQGDSAMYLCASSLVGDGEETQYFGPGTRLLVL.

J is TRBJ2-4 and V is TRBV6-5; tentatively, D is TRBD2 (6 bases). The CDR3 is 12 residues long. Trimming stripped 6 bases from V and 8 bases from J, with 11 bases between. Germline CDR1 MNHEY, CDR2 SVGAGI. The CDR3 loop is CASSPGDDIQYF. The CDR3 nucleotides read TGTGCCAGCAGCCCGGGGGATGACATTCAGTACTTC.

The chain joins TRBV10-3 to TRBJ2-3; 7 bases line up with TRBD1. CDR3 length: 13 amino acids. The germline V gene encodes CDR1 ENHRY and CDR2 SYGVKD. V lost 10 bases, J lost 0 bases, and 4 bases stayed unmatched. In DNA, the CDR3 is TGTGCCACCGCAGGGGGTAGCACAGATACGCAGTATTTT. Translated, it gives CATAGGSTDTQYF.

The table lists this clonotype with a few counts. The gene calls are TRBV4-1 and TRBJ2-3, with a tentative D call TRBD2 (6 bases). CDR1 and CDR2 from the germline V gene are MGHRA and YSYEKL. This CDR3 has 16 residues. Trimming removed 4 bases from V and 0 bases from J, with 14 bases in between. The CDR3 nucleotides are TGCGCCAGCAGCCTTCGACTAGATAGTAGCACAGATACGCAGTATTTT. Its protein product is CASSLRLDSSTDTQYF.

For the CDR3, the DNA is TGTGCCTGCCAACTCGGCGAGCAGTACTTC. Its protein is CACQLGEQYF. V and J are TRBV30 and TRBJ2-7; D not certain. Germline lookup yields CDR1 GTSNPN and CDR2 SVGIG (reference sequence). The CDR3 covers 10 residues. Trimming pared 6 bases from V and 6 bases from J, leaving 9 bases between.

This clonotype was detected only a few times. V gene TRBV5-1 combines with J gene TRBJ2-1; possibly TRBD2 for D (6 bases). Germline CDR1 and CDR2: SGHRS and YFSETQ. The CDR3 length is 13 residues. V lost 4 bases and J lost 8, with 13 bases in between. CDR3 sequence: CASSIRRGYEQFF. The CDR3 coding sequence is TGCGCCAGCAGCATTAGGAGGGGCTATGAGCAGTTCTTC.